Following are 9 T cell receptor beta chains from one sample sequenced in a study of OX40 agonist ivuxolimab in advanced cancers. This table comes from immunoSEQ multiplex PCR, and its TCRdb copy is limited to in-frame clones, with some not included. The sample includes around 84,000 clones, about 94% of them seen just once. The sequenced sample was CD4+ or CD8+ T cells sorted from blood, obtained in a trial of the OX40 agonist ivuxolimab. These receptors all stem from an adult with an advanced solid tumor such as melanoma, head and neck, liver or kidney cancer.

The chain combines TRBV5-3 with TRBJ2-3, with TRBD1 matching over 8 bases. TRBV5-3 is an ORF, with its function uncertain. This CDR3 has 17 residues. V lost 4 bases and J lost 4; bases outside the gene matches: 14. The DNA for the CDR3 is TGTGCCAGAAGCGGGAGACAGGGGCTGGGGCTGGCAGATACGCAGTATTTT. This codes for CARSGRQGLGLADTQYF.

The DNA of the CDR3 is TGTGCCAGCAGCCGACAGGTCGCAGGAGACAACGTCCTGACTTTC. It is translated as CASSRQVAGDNVLTF. The chain has TRBV27 and TRBJ2-6; tentative D call: TRBD1 (6 bases). The V end lost 6 bases, the J end lost 9 bases, and 18 bases lay between the germline ends. Germline V gene sequence: CDR1 MNHEY, CDR2 SMNVEV (reference sequence). This CDR3 comprises 15 residues.

The chain carries TRBV4-2 and TRBJ1-1, with D uncertain. Germline CDR1 LGHNA, CDR2 YNFKEQ. This CDR3 region has 12 residues. V gave up 1 base and J gave up 4 bases, with 4 bases separating them. Written as DNA, the CDR3 is TGTGCCAGCAGCCAAGTTAGCACTGAAGCTTTCTTT. It encodes CASSQVSTEAFF.

The gene calls are TRBV7-9 and TRBJ2-5, with TRBD1 matching over 9 bases. Germline assignment: CDR1 SEHNR and CDR2 FQNEAQ (reference sequence). The CDR3 totals 15 residues. Losses at the gene ends were 5 bases for V and 5 bases for J; bases not matched to a gene: 9. CDR3 in DNA: TGTGCCAGCAGCAGCAGACAGGGGGATTTGGAGACCCAGTACTTC. This translates into CASSSRQGDLETQYF.

This rearrangement joins TRBV11-2 to TRBJ2-3; perhaps TRBD2 as D (5 bases). V lost 2 bases to trimming and J lost 0 bases, with 12 bases between them. In germline, CDR1 is SGHAT, CDR2 FQNNGV. The CDR3 covers 16 residues. The CDR3 bases are TGTGCCAGCAGCTTATTTGCGGGTACTAGCACAGATACGCAGTATTTT. It encodes CASSLFAGTSTDTQYF.

The rearrangement uses TRBV4-1 and TRBJ1-2; 9 bases fit TRBD1. The V and J ends lost 1 base and 6 bases, in that order; junction bases with no gene match: 6. There are 15 residues in the CDR3. The germline CDR1 and CDR2 sequences are MGHRA and YSYEKL. CDR3 nucleotide sequence: TGCGCCAGCAGCCAAGGTCACAGGGGGCCAAATGGCTACACCTTC. Its translation is CASSQGHRGPNGYTF.

The chain couples TRBV9 to TRBJ1-1; 9 bases are shared with TRBD1. CDR1 and CDR2 from the germline V gene are SGDLS and YYNGEE. The CDR3 has 14 residues. Trimming at V came to 4 bases and at J to 4 bases, leaving 5 bases not matched to a gene. The CDR3 reads CASSSGQGLTEAFF. CDR3 sequence (DNA): TGTGCCAGCAGCTCCGGACAGGGGCTCACTGAAGCTTTCTTT.

This chain links TRBV4-1 with TRBJ2-7; D possibly corresponds to TRBD2 (5 bases). The V gene's germline CDR1 is MGHRA and CDR2 YSYEKL. Trimming cost V 6 bases and J 4 bases, with 16 bases left between them. CDR3 length: 14 residues. CDR3 sequence reads: CASRPGGWEYEQYF. CDR3 in DNA: TGCGCCAGCAGACCCGGAGGATGGGAGTACGAGCAGTACTTC.

The chain links TRBV27 to TRBJ2-1, with a possible D match to TRBD2 (5 bases). The germline V and J ends were trimmed by 5 bases and 2 bases, with 10 bases remaining between them. The CDR3 runs to 14 residues. CDR1 MNHEY and CDR2 SMNVEV come from the germline V gene (reference sequence). CDR3 in DNA: TGTGCCAGCAGTCTGGGAGATACCTACAATGAGCAGTTCTTC. This translates into CASSLGDTYNEQFF.